This record covers a single T cell receptor (beta chain). No antigen is known for it. The sample belongs to a study of T cells in Graves' hyperthyroidism and ophthalmopathy. TCR beta CDR3 regions were amplified from RNA. The HTBI set primed first-round TCR CDR3 RT-PCR. TCRdb passed the multiplex PCR reads through MiXCR, listing each CDR3 protein once. The sample records about 640,000 distinct CDR3 sequences, about 14% being singletons. Study-level results: A model of 13 V-J pairs discriminated ophthalmopathy from stable hyperthyroidism.

Material: blood. The clonotype comes from a woman aged 45-59 years with Graves' ophthalmopathy.

The CDR3 DNA reads TGTGCCAGCAACCCCCCCGGGAATGGCGAGCAGTACTTC. It encodes CASNPPGNGEQYF. The chain recombines TRBV28 with TRBJ2-7, with D perhaps matching TRBD2 (5 bases). Deletions cut 7 bases from V and 6 bases from J, with 16 bases between. CDR1 is MDHEN, CDR2 SYDVKM, per germline. The CDR3 loop spans 13 amino acids. Looking up the rest from reference TRBV28 and TRBJ2-7 gives the full variable domain: DVKVTQSSRYLVKRTGEKVFLECVQDMDHENMFWYRQDPGLGLRLIYFSYDVKMKEKGDIPEGYSVSREKKERFSLILESASTNQTSMYLCASNPPGNGEQYFGPGTRLTVT.